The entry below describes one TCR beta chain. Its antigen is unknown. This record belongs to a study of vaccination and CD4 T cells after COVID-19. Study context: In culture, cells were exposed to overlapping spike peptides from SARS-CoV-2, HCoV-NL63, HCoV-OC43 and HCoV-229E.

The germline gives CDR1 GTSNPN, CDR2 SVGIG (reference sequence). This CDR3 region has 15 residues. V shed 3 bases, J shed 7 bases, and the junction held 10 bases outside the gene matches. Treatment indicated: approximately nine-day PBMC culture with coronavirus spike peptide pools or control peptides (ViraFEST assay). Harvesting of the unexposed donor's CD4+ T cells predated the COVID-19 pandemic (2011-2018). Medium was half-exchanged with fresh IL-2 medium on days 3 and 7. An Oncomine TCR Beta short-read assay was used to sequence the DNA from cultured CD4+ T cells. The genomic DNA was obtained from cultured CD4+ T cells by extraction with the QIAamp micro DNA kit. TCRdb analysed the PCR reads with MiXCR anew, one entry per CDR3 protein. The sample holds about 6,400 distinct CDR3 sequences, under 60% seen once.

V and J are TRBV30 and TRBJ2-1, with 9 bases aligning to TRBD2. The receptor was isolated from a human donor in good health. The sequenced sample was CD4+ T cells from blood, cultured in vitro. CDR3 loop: CAWRVSGRSRNEQFF. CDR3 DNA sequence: TGTGCCTGGAGAGTGAGCGGGAGGTCCCGTAATGAGCAGTTCTTC.